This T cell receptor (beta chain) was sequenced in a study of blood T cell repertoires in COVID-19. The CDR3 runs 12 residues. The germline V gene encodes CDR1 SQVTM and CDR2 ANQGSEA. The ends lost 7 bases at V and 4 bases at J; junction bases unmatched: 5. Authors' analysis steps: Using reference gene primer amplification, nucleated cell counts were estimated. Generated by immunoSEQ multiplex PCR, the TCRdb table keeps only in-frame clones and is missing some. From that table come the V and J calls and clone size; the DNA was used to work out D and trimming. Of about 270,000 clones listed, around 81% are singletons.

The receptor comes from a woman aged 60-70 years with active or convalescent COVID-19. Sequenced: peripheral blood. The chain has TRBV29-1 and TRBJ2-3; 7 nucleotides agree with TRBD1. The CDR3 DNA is TGCAGCGAATTACAGGGGCCAGATACGCAGTATTTT. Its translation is CSELQGPDTQYF.